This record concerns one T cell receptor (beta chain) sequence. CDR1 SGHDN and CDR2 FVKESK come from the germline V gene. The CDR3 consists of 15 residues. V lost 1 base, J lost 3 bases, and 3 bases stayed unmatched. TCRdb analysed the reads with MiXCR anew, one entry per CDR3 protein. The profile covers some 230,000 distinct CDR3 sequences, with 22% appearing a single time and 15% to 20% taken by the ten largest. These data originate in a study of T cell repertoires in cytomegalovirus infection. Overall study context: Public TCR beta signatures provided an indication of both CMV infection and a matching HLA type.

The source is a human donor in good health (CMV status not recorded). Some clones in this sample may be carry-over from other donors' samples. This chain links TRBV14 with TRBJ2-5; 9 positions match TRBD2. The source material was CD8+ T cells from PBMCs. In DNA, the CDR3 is TGTGCCAGCAGCCAAGGGATAGCGGGGGAAGAGACCCAGTACTTC. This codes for CASSQGIAGEETQYF. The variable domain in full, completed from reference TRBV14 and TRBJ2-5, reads EAGVTQFPSHSVIEKGQTVTLRCDPISGHDNLYWYRRVMGKEIKFLLHFVKESKQDESGMPNNRFLAERTGGTYSTLKVQPAELEDSGVYFCASSQGIAGEETQYFGPGTRLLVL.